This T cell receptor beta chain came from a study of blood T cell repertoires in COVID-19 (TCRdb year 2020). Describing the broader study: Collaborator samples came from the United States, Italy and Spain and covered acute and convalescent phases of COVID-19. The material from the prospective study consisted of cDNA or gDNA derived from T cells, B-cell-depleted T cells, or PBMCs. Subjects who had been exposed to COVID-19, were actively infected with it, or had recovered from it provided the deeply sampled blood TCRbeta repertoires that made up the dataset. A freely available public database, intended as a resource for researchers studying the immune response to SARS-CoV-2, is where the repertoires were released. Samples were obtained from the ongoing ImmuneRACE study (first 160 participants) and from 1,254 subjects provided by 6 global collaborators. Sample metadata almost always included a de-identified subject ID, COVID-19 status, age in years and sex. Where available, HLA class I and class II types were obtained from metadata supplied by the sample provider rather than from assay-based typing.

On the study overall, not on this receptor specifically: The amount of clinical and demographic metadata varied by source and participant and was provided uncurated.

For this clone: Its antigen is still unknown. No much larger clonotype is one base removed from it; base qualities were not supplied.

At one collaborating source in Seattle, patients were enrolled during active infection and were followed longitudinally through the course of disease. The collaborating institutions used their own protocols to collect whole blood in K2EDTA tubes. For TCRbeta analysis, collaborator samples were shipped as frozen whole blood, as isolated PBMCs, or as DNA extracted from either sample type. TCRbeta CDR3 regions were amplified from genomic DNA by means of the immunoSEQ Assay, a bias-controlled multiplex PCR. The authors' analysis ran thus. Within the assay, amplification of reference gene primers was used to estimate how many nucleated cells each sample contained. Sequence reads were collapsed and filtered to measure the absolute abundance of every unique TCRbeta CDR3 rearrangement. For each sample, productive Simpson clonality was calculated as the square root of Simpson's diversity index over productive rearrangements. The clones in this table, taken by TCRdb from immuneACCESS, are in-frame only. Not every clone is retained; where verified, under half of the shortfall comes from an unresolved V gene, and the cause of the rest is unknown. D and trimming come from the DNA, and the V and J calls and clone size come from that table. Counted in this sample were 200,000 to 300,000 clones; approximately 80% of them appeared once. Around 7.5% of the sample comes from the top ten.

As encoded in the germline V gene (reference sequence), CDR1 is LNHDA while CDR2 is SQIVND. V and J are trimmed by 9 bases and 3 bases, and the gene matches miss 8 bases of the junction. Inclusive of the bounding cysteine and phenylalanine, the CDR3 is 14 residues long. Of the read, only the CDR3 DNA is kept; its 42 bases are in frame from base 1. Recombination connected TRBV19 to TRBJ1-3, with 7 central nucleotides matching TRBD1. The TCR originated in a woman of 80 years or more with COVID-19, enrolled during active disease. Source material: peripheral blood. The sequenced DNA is TGTGCCAGCAAGAAGACAGGGAATGGAAACACCATATATTTT. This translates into CASKKTGNGNTIYF.